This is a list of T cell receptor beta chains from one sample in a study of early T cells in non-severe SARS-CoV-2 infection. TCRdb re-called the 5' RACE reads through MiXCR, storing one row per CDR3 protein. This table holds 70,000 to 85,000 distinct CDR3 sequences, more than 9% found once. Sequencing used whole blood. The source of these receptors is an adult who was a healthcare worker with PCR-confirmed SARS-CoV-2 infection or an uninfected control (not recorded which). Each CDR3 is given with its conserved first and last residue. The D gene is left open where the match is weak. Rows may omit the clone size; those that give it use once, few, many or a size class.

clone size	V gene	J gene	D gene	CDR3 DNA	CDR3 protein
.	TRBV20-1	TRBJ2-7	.	TGCAGTGCTAGAGACGAGGGCCTGTCCTACGAGCAGTACTTC	CSARDEGLSYEQYF
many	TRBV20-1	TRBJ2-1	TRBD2	TGCAGTGCTAGAGCCGCCGGGAGGGCCTACAATGAGCAGTTCTTC	CSARAAGRAYNEQFF
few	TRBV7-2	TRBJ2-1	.	TGTGCCAGCAGCGGGAGAAGTGAGCAGTTCTTC	CASSGRSEQFF
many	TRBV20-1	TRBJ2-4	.	TGCAGTGCGACGCGGCAGGTGGGAGAAAACATTCAGTACTTC	CSATRQVGENIQYF
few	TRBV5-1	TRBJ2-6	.	TGCGCCAGCATGAAGGGGTCCGGGGCCAACGTCCTGACTTTC	CASMKGSGANVLTF
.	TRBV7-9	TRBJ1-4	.	TGTGCCAGCAGCCGTCCAGGGGAAAAACTGTTTTTT	CASSRPGEKLFF
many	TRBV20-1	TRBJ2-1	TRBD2	TGCAGTGCTAGGTACGCGGGAGTCGTCGGCGAGCAGTTCTTC	CSARYAGVVGEQFF
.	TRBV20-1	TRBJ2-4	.	TGCAGTGCTTTTAAGGGGATCCTAGCCAAAAACATTCAGTACTTC	CSAFKGILAKNIQYF
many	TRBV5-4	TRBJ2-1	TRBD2	TGTGCCAGCAGCTTGGAACTAGCGGCGGGAAATGAGCAGTTCTTC	CASSLELAAGNEQFF
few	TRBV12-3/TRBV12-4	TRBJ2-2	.	TGTGCCAGCAGCCTTGGGGCACTCGGCGGGGAGCTGTTTTTT	CASSLGALGGELFF
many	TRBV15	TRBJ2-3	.	TGTGCCACCAGAAAGGGGGTTGGGACAGATACGCAGTATTTT	CATRKGVGTDTQYF
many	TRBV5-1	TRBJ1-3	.	TGCGCCAGCAGCCTTCGCGGGGGCGACTCTGGAAACACCATATATTTT	CASSLRGGDSGNTIYF
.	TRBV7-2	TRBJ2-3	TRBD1	TGTGCCAGCAAATGGAGACAGGGGGGAACAGATACGCAGTATTTT	CASKWRQGGTDTQYF
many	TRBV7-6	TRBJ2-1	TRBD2	TGTGCCAGCAGCTTAGAGGGGACTAGCGCATACAATGAGCAGTTCTTC	CASSLEGTSAYNEQFF
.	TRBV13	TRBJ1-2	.	TGTGCCAGCAGCCGAAATTTCTTGCCTGGCTACACCTTC	CASSRNFLPGYTF
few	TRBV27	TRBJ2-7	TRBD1	TGTGCCAGCGACTCCGGGACAGTCTACGAGCAGTACTTC	CASDSGTVYEQYF
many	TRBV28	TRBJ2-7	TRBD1	TGTGCCAGCAGTTCTACAGGGGGCCGGTACGAGCAGTACTTC	CASSSTGGRYEQYF
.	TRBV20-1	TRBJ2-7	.	TGCAGTGCTAGAGATTTAGGGACACCGGGCTACGAGCAGTACTTC	CSARDLGTPGYEQYF
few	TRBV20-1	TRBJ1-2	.	TGCAGTGCTAGCCGTGAGGCTAACTATGGCTACACCTTC	CSASREANYGYTF
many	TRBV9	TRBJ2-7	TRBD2	TGTGCCAGCAGCGAAGCGGGGACTAGCTCCTACGAGCAGTACTTC	CASSEAGTSSYEQYF
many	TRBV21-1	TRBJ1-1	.	TGTGCCAGCAGTCCCGGGACAGGTTTGAACACTGAAGCTTTCTTT	CASSPGTGLNTEAFF
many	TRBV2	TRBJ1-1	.	TGTGCCAGCAGTCAAGGCGGGGTTCAAAACACTGAAGCTTTCTTT	CASSQGGVQNTEAFF
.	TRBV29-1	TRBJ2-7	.	TGCAGCGTTGGGGACTGGGACGAGCAGTACTTC	CSVGDWDEQYF
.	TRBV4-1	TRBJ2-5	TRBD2	TGCGCCAGCAGCCCTGGGACTAGCGGAGCAGAGACCCAGTACTTC	CASSPGTSGAETQYF
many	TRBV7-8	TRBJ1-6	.	TGTGCCAGCAGCTTAGCTGACACTGTCAGATCCTATAATTCACCCCTCCACTTT	CASSLADTVRSYNSPLHF
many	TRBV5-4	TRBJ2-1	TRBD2	TGTGCCAGCTGGGGTTCGGGCGGGAGCAATGAGCAGTTCTTC	CASWGSGGSNEQFF
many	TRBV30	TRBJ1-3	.	TGTGCCTGGAGTGCCCGCAGAAACGCTGAAAACACCATATATTTT	CAWSARRNAENTIYF
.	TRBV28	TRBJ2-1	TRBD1	TGTGCCAGCAGTTTACAGGGGGTAACCTACAATGAGCAGTTCTTC	CASSLQGVTYNEQFF
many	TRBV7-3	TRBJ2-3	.	TGTGCCAGCAGCTCACAACCGGGACTTAGCACAGATACGCAGTATTTT	CASSSQPGLSTDTQYF
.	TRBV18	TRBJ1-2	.	TGTGCCAGCTCGGGAGTTGGGGGCTTGTATGGCTACACCTTC	CASSGVGGLYGYTF
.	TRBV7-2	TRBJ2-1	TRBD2	TGTGCCAGCAGCCCCGGGATAGCGGGAGGGGGCAATGAGCAGTTCTTC	CASSPGIAGGGNEQFF
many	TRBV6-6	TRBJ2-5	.	TGTGCCAGCAGTTACGGGGGCGCATTTGAGACCCAGTACTTC	CASSYGGAFETQYF
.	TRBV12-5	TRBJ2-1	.	TGTGCTAGTGGTTTGGTGCTAGGGTTGGGAAATGAGCAGTTCTTC	CASGLVLGLGNEQFF
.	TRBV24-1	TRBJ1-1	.	TGTGCCACCAGTGGGGGGAACACTGAAGCTTTCTTT	CATSGGNTEAFF
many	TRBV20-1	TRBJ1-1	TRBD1	TGCAGTGCTAGGTGGACAGGGAGGAGGGACACTGAAGCTTTCTTT	CSARWTGRRDTEAFF
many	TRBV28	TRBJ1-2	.	TGTGCCAGCAGTTACCAATACAGTCATGGCTACACCTTC	CASSYQYSHGYTF
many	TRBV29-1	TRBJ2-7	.	TGCAGCGTTGTAGTCAGACCCTACGAGCAGTACTTC	CSVVVRPYEQYF
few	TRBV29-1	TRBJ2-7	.	TGCAGCGTTGGTGGGAGGAATCTAACCTACGAGCAGTACTTC	CSVGGRNLTYEQYF
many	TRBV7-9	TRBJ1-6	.	TGTGCCAGCAGATACGGGGGACATAATTCACCCCTCCACTTT	CASRYGGHNSPLHF
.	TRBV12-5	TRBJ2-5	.	TGTGCTAGTGGTTTGGTAGGGGGGGAGACCCAGTACTTC	CASGLVGGETQYF
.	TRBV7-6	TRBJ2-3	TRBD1	TGTGCCAGCAGCTTACGACAGGGGGCAAATACGCAGTATTTT	CASSLRQGANTQYF
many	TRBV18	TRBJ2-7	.	TGTGCCAGCTCACCACCGAGTAGTAGCTCCTACGAGCAGTACTTC	CASSPPSSSSYEQYF
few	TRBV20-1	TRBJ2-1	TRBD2	TGCAGTGCCGCCGGGACTAGCGGTTATGCCTACAATGAGCAGTTCTTC	CSAAGTSGYAYNEQFF
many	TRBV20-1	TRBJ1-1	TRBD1	TGCAGTGCTAGATCGGACAGGAAAGCTTTCTTT	CSARSDRKAFF
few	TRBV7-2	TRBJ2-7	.	TGTGCCAGCAGCCAAAACCCGGGGTTCTCCTACGAGCAGTACTTC	CASSQNPGFSYEQYF
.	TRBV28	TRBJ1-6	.	TGTGCCAGCACCCGGACAGATCTTAATTCACCCCTCCACTTT	CASTRTDLNSPLHF
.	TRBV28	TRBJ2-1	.	TGTGCCAGCAGCCTTCAGGGGTGGGATGAGCAGTTCTTC	CASSLQGWDEQFF
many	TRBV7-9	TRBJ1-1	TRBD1	TGTGCCAGCAGCCGCGGGACAGGGGATGCTGAAGCTTTCTTT	CASSRGTGDAEAFF